Sequencing of this TCR beta chain was carried out in a study of sequential checkpoint blockade in melanoma. Study at large: First-line arms were nivolumab then ipilimumab, or the reverse, randomized 1:1. TCRbeta immunosequencing was performed on DNA from over 90 pretreatment melanoma tumor samples. Study-level results: Mutational load did not correlate with tumor T-cell fraction or clonality. Patients with week-13 increases in T-cell fraction and clonality benefited about 30 times more often.

The treatment was: randomized to nivolumab then ipilimumab (arm A) or the reverse (arm B). The method was immunoSEQ multiplex PCR; TCRdb's version includes in-frame clones alone and lacks a portion of them. The sample records about 3,200 clones, roughly 21% being singletons. The germline V gene has CDR1 MGHRA and CDR2 YSYEKL. V was cut by 1 base and J by 0 bases, with 5 bases left in between. The CDR3 is made up of 14 amino acids. Note on this clone: Its antigen remains unknown.

The input for sequencing was tumor tissue (inferred from file names), taken from a patient given nivolumab and ipilimumab in sequence. The sequence derives from a human donor with melanoma. The chain is built from TRBV4-1 and TRBJ2-3; D uncertain. CDR3 in DNA: TGCGCCAGCAGCCAAGCTGGGAGCACAGATACGCAGTATTTT. It specifies CASSQAGSTDTQYF.